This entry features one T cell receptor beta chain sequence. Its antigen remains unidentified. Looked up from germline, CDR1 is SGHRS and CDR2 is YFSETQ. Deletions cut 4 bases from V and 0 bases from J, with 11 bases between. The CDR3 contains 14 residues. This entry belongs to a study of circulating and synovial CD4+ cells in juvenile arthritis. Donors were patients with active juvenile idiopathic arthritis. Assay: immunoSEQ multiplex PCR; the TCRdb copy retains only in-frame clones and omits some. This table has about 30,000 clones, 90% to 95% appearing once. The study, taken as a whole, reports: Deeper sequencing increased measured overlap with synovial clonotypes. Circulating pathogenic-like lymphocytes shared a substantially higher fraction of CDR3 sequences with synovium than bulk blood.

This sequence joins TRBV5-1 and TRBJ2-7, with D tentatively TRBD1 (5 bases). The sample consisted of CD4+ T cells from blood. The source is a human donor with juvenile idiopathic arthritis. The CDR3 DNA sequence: TGCGCCAGCAGCAGTGGTAGGGGCTCCTACGAGCAGTACTTC. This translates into CASSSGRGSYEQYF.